The 5 T cell receptor beta chains presented below share a single source sample, sequenced in a study of T cell repertoires in cytomegalovirus infection (dated by TCRdb to the late 2010s). The run used an Illumina HiSeq 1500. The public reads were reprocessed in TCRdb via fastp at Q25 and MiXCR, keeping in-frame beta chains. Each entry merges the rows of one CDR3 protein and shows their most common DNA and genes. Recorded for this sample are about 300,000 distinct CDR3 sequences; around 10% of them occurred a single time. The top ten clonotypes cover 2.5% of the sample. Sequenced input: PBMCs. These receptors were taken from a human donor in good health (CMV status not recorded). Some clones in this sample may be carry-over from other donors' samples.

This clonotype has a count of ten or more. The chain uses TRBV25-1 and TRBJ2-1; 9 bases line up with TRBD1. The V segment lost 4 bases and the J segment 4 bases; nucleotides outside the gene matches: 5. This CDR3 contains 15 residues. The germline V gene has CDR1 MGHDK and CDR2 SYGVNS. The CDR3 region has the DNA TGTGCCAGCAGTGTGGGACAGGGACGTTACAATGAGCAGTTCTTC. It yields the protein CASSVGQGRYNEQFF.

This clonotype was observed a few times. V and J are TRBV5-5 and TRBJ2-6; the match to TRBD1 covers 8 bases. CDR1 and CDR2 from the germline V gene are SGHKS and YYEKEE (reference sequence). V lost 2 bases, J lost 4 bases, and 11 bases stayed unmatched. This CDR3 is built from 18 residues. CDR3 region: CASSFPWPGGRGANVLTF. In nucleotides, the CDR3 is TGTGCCAGCAGCTTCCCGTGGCCAGGGGGCAGAGGGGCCAACGTCCTGACTTTC.

This clonotype was counted only a few times. The rearrangement joins TRBV10-2 to TRBJ1-6, with 9 bases lining up with TRBD1. Germline-derived CDR1 and CDR2 are WSHSY and SAAADI. V was clipped by 6 bases and J by 6 bases; unmatched bases: 6. This CDR3 is built from 15 residues. The CDR3 loop reads CASSGDRAFNSPLHF. The CDR3 coding sequence is TGCGCCAGCAGCGGGGACAGGGCTTTTAATTCACCCCTCCACTTT.

The V gene is TRBV29-1, the J gene TRBJ2-1, with 11 bases lining up with TRBD2. The germline gives CDR1 SQVTM, CDR2 ANQGSEA. The V gene end was trimmed by 7 bases and the J gene end by 5 bases; junction bases not matched to a gene: 7. The CDR3 consists of 14 residues. CDR3 DNA: TGCAGCGCTTTGGGACTAGCGGAACACAATGAGCAGTTCTTC. It yields the protein CSALGLAEHNEQFF.

This clonotype appeared many times. The rearrangement uses TRBV10-3 and TRBJ1-4; no reliable D call. V lost 0 bases to trimming and J lost 5 bases, with 4 bases between them. Germline loops: CDR1 ENHRY, CDR2 SYGVKD. The CDR3 extends over 13 amino acids. The CDR3 DNA is TGTGCCATCAGTGAGTCCAAGAATGAAAAACTGTTTTTT. As protein: CAISESKNEKLFF.